This T cell receptor (beta chain) originates from a study of radiotherapy plus CTLA-4 blockade in lung cancer. Study information: Objective responses were observed in about a sixth of patients, and disease control was achieved by about 30%. Study results and caveats: Best predicting response, reportedly, were early blood T cell clone dynamics, with interferon-beta. Clones of tumor-derived TCRs expanded in blood after radiotherapy plus ipilimumab.

Concerning this clone itself: The antigen remains unidentified.

This table comes from immunoSEQ multiplex PCR, and its TCRdb copy is limited to in-frame clones, with some not included. Seen here are 65,000 to 100,000 clones, 83% observed once, and the top ten hold 0.75% to 0.95%. The study treated chemo-refractory metastatic non-small-cell lung cancer patients with focal radiation plus ipilimumab CTLA-4 blockade. The CDR3 has 15 residues. Germline values: CDR1 MNHNS, CDR2 SASEGT. V lost 6 bases and J 3 bases, leaving 17 bases between the germline ends. The specimen was peripheral blood, collected from a patient treated with radiotherapy plus ipilimumab. This clonotype was sampled from a human donor with non-small cell lung cancer who had stable disease on radiotherapy plus ipilimumab. This rearrangement joins TRBV6-1 to TRBJ1-1; possibly TRBD1 for D (6 bases). Written as DNA, the CDR3 is TGTGCCAGCAGCGTGGAGATCGGGGGGCACACTGAAGCTTTCTTT. Translated, it gives CASSVEIGGHTEAFF.